Sequencing of this T cell receptor (beta chain) was carried out in a study of cytomegalovirus exposure and HLA in healthy donors. Study-level findings and limits: A few V segments could not be told apart, such as TRBV6-2 and TRBV6-3, and were left out.

Germline V gene lookup returns CDR1 SGHAT and CDR2 FQNNGV. The CDR3 has 16 amino acids. The junction had 6 bases not matched to a gene; V was cut back by 0 bases and J by 3 bases. Remarks on this clone: As yet, its antigen is unknown.

Amplification used 60 Vbeta primers and 13 Jbeta primers. Profiled with immunoSEQ multiplex PCR; TCRdb holds only in-frame clones, not every one. This table holds under 200,000 clones, almost 85% found once. This clonotype was sampled from a woman between 50 and 59 years old in good health and CMV-seronegative. The sample consisted of PBMCs. J is TRBJ2-7 and V is TRBV11-2; TRBD1 matches at 9 bases. CDR3 amino acids: CASSLEGQGIFYEQYF. CDR3 bases: TGTGCCAGCAGCTTAGAAGGACAGGGGATCTTCTACGAGCAGTACTTC.